The T cell receptor (beta chain) under discussion was sequenced for a study of blood T cell repertoires in COVID-19 (TCRdb year 2020). With regard to the full study: Collaborator samples came from the United States, Italy and Spain and covered acute and convalescent phases of COVID-19. The prospective study material was composed of cDNA or gDNA derived from T cells, B-cell-depleted T cells, or PBMCs. Deeply sampled blood TCRbeta repertoires from subjects exposed to, actively infected with, or recovered from COVID-19 were included in the dataset. A freely available public database, intended as a resource for researchers studying the immune response to SARS-CoV-2, is where the repertoires were released. The samples were drawn from the first 160 participants of the ongoing ImmuneRACE study and from roughly 1,300 subjects provided by 6 global collaborators. Nearly every sample came with metadata listing a de-identified subject ID, COVID-19 status, age in years and sex. Where HLA class I and class II types were available, the types were taken from metadata supplied by the sample provider, not from assay-based typing.

TCRbeta CDR3 regions were amplified from genomic DNA using the immunoSEQ Assay, a bias-controlled multiplex PCR. Concerning the study's data processing: The number of nucleated cells in each sample was estimated from the amplification of reference gene primers within the assay. To quantify the absolute abundance of each unique TCRbeta CDR3 rearrangement, sequence reads were collapsed and filtered. For each sample, productive Simpson clonality was calculated by taking the square root of Simpson's diversity index across productive rearrangements. TCRdb took over this immuneACCESS table, retaining in-frame rearrangements with V and J assigned. Such tables are incomplete; in checked studies, under half of the missing clones stem from an unresolved V gene, and the remainder is unexplained. That table furnishes V, J and clone size, whereas the DNA furnished D and trimming. The sample has about 81,000 clones on record, about 88% of them singletons. In total, the top ten clones hold approximately 5.6% of the sample.

Collaborating institutions collected whole blood in K2EDTA tubes following their own protocols. For TCRbeta analysis, collaborator samples were shipped as frozen whole blood, as isolated PBMCs, or as DNA extracted from either sample type. Reading the germline V gene gives CDR1 SGHTA and CDR2 FQGNSA. The trim is 2 bases for V and 1 base for J, with a gap of 10 bases between the germline ends. From the cysteine up to the phenylalanine, the CDR3 has a length of 15 residues. Just CDR3 DNA is preserved here, 45 bases in frame from base 1. General findings and caveats noted by the study authors: Clinical and demographic metadata were provided uncurated, with the amount varying by source and participant.

Concerning this clone: Which antigen it targets is not known. The sample holds no much larger clone one base away, and base qualities are not on file.

The sequence was collected from a woman over 75 with active COVID-19. The sample comprised peripheral blood. The rearrangement combines TRBV7-2 with TRBJ2-3, with an unclear D gene assignment. The CDR3 region has the sequence CASSLYLTGTDTQYF. In nucleotide form, the sequence is TGTGCCAGCAGCTTATACTTGACTGGCACAGATACGCAGTATTTT.